Listed here are 20 T cell receptor delta chains from one sample, sequenced in a study of gamma-delta chains in newborns, infants, children. TCRdb re-called the reads via CATT. The data contain 4,500 or so delta-chain clones, about 3.1% of them singletons. Sequences were obtained from blood. Receptors were obtained from a child who was a newborn, infant or young child, either healthy, febrile or measles-vaccinated (not recorded which).

About this clone: This likely came from a read error, as a far larger clone is one base away. Within the sample, other DNA sequences also encode this same CDR3. The V call is TRDV2, the J call TRDJ2, with 11 bases lining up with TRDD3. From germline, CDR1 is GEAIGNYY and CDR2 EKD. This CDR3 spans 16 amino acids. For the CDR3, the DNA is TGTGCCTGCGACACACTGGGGGATACTTTGACAGCACAACTCTTCTTT. Translating gives CACDTLGDTLTAQLFF.

This clone was seen a few times. The translation of this DNA and the TCRdb protein of a much larger clone differ at residue 13, probably owing to a read error; the protein shown here is translated from the DNA. This chain joins TRDV2 and TRDJ3; the match to TRDD3 covers 13 bases. CDR3 length equals 20 residues. The germline V gene has CDR1 GEAIGNYY and CDR2 EKD. This CDR3 reads CACDTYWGIRTSRDTRQMFF. In nucleotides, the CDR3 is TGTGCCTGTGACACTTACTGGGGGATACGGACCTCCCGGGACACCCGACAGATGTTTTTC.

As concerns this clone: A much larger clone differs from this one at a single base, so this may be a read error. Within the sample, other DNA sequences also encode this same CDR3. The chain uses TRDV2 and TRDJ3, with 8 bases lining up with TRDD3. V was clipped by 1 base and J by 0 bases; unmatched bases: 10. CDR3 length: 20 amino acids. Looked up from germline, CDR1 is GEAIGNYY and CDR2 is EKD. The CDR3 loop is CACDTLGDTLNSWDTRQMFF. The CDR3 bases are TGTGCCTGTGACACGCTGGGGGACACTCTTAACTCCTGGGACACCCGACAGATGTTTTTC.

In regard to this clone: The TCRdb protein comes from a much larger clone and disagrees with this DNA's translation at residue 5, likely due to a read error; the protein given here is derived from the DNA. J is TRDJ3 and V is TRDV2, with 7 positions matching TRDD3. The CDR3 length is 17 residues. With V trimmed by 3 bases and J by 4 bases, 8 bases remained unmatched. Germline V gene data show CDR1 as GEAIGNYY and CDR2 as EKD. The CDR3 is CACDLAGGQWDTRQMFF. CDR3 DNA: TGTGCCTGTGACCTGGCTGGGGGCCAATGGGACACCCGACAGATGTTTTTC.

Worth noting for this clone: A read error is possible here, since a much larger clone lies one base away. The chain links TRDV2 to TRDJ3; TRDD3 aligns across 11 bases. From germline, CDR1 is GEAIGNYY and CDR2 EKD. Trimming cost V 2 bases and J 0 bases; bases outside gene matches: 20. The CDR3 consists of 24 residues. The CDR3 is CACDSVWGIRPGPRVSWDTRQMFF. The CDR3 nucleotides are TGTGCCTGTGACAGTGTATGGGGGATACGGCCCGGGCCCAGGGTCTCCTGGGACACCCGACAGATGTTTTTC.

There are a few counts of this clone. TCRdb's protein for this DNA is that of a much larger clone and differs from the translation at residue 14, likely a read error; the protein shown is the DNA translation. This sequence joins TRDV2 and TRDJ3; TRDD3 aligns across 11 bases. The germline gives CDR1 GEAIGNYY, CDR2 EKD. CDR3 length: 18 residues. This CDR3 reads CACDTGGYASWDTLQMFF. In DNA form, the CDR3 reads TGTGCCTGTGACACTGGGGGATACGCGTCCTGGGACACCCTACAGATGTTTTTC.

With respect to this clone: At one end, the junction sequence differs from germline, possibly due to a read error. Other DNA sequences of this sample code for an identical CDR3. V usage is TRDV1 and J usage is TRDJ1, with a weak D call TRDD3 (6 bases). The CDR3 totals 18 residues. Germline CDR1 reads TSWWSYY; CDR2 reads QGS. The CDR3 DNA is TGTGCTCTTGGGGATTGTTTGACTGGGATCCAGTACACCGATAAGCTCATCTTT. Translating gives CALGDCLTGIQYTDKLIF.

On this clone itself: This could be a read error, since a much larger clone is one nucleotide away. This rearrangement joins TRDV2 to TRDJ3; 9 bases agree with TRDD3. Germline V gene lookup returns CDR1 GEAIGNYY and CDR2 EKD. The CDR3 has 19 amino acids. Here the CDR3 reads CACDTVYWGSSWDSRQMFF. The CDR3 region has the DNA TGTGCCTGTGACACCGTTTACTGGGGGAGCTCCTGGGACTCCCGACAGATGTTTTTC.

This clone has more than one count but fewer than ten. TCRdb assigns this DNA the protein of a much larger clone, which departs from its translation at residue 11; this likely reflects a read error, and the protein shown comes from translating the DNA. This sequence joins TRDV2 and TRDJ3, with 7 nucleotides matching TRDD3. The CDR3 runs to 18 residues. Germline V gives CDR1 GEAIGNYY, CDR2 EKD. This CDR3 is CACDTVGESSRDTRQMFF. In DNA, the CDR3 is TGTGCCTGTGACACCGTGGGGGAAAGCTCCAGGGACACCCGACAGATGTTTTTC.

This clone has a handful of counts. TCRdb shows a much larger clone's protein in place of this DNA's translation, and the two differ at residue 12, likely through a read error; the protein shown is translated from the DNA. Additional DNA sequences in this sample encode the identical CDR3. The chain uses TRDV2 and TRDJ3, with 9 bases fitting TRDD3. Germline V gene lookup returns CDR1 GEAIGNYY and CDR2 EKD. CDR3 length: 14 residues. The CDR3: CACDILGDTRQVFF. For the CDR3, the DNA is TGTGCCTGTGACATACTGGGGGACACCCGACAGGTGTTTTTC.

This clone was detected ten times or more. V usage is TRDV2 and J usage is TRDJ3; 11 bases fit TRDD3. J gave up 2 bases and V 0 bases, and 8 bases lay outside the gene matches. CDR1 and CDR2 from the germline V gene are GEAIGNYY and EKD. This CDR3 region has 20 residues. DNA for the CDR3: TGTGCCTGTGACACCTGGCTGGGGGATACCCTTCCCTGGGACACCCGACAGATGTTTTTC. It specifies CACDTWLGDTLPWDTRQMFF.

A remark on this clone: The protein TCRdb lists belongs to a much larger clone and differs from this DNA's translation at residue 5, which points to a read error; the protein shown is made from the DNA. The J gene is TRDJ3, the V gene TRDV2, with D perhaps matching TRDD3 (5 bases). Germline loops: CDR1 GEAIGNYY, CDR2 EKD. The V gene lost 2 bases and the J gene lost 1 base, with 14 bases spanning the gap. The CDR3 runs to 18 residues. Here the CDR3 reads CACDKVELGSWDTRQMFF. For the CDR3, the DNA is TGTGCCTGTGACAAAGTTGAGCTGGGTTCCTGGGACACCCGACAGATGTTTTTC.

This clone was seen only a few times. One junction end disagrees with the germline gene, perhaps due to a read error. V usage is TRDV2 and J usage is TRDJ3; tentative D call: TRDD3 (6 bases). In germline, CDR1 is GEAIGNYY, CDR2 EKD. The CDR3 runs to 19 residues. CDR3 coding DNA: TGTGCCTGTGACACCGTACTGGGTGATAGCTCCTGGGGCACCCGACAGATGTTTTTC. Protein sequence: CACDTVLGDSSWGTRQMFF.

As regards this clone: The protein recorded in TCRdb matches a much larger clone and deviates from this DNA's translation at residue 3, suggesting a read error; the protein here is obtained by translating the DNA. This CDR3 is also generated by other DNA sequences in the sample. The V and J genes are TRDV2 and TRDJ3; TRDD3 is a possible D gene (6 bases). CDR1 is GEAIGNYY and CDR2 is EKD in the germline V gene. CDR3 length: 18 amino acids. The CDR3 spells CARDTVGVSSWDTRQMFF. CDR3 nucleotide sequence: TGTGCCCGTGACACCGTGGGGGTAAGCTCCTGGGACACCCGACAGATGTTTTTC.

This clone was observed a few times. The protein TCRdb lists belongs to a much larger clone and differs from this DNA's translation at residue 13, which points to a read error; the protein shown is made from the DNA. The J gene is TRDJ2, the V gene TRDV2; 8 bases align to TRDD3. The CDR3 extends over 18 amino acids. CDR1 is GEAIGNYY and CDR2 is EKD in the germline V gene. For the CDR3, the DNA is TGTGCCTGTGACCCTTTACTGGGGGCCCGAGCTTTGGCAGCACAACTCTTCTTT. It is translated as CACDPLLGARALAAQLFF.

A word on this clone: TCRdb shows a much larger clone's protein in place of this DNA's translation, and the two differ at residue 10, likely through a read error; the protein shown is translated from the DNA. The chain carries TRDV2 and TRDJ3; 11 bases match TRDD3. With 3 bases clipped from V and 2 bases from J, the junction kept 5 bases outside the gene matches. The length of the CDR3 is 18 residues. Germline values: CDR1 GEAIGNYY, CDR2 EKD. The CDR3: CACDLLGDSPWDTRQMFF. For the CDR3, the DNA is TGTGCCTGTGACCTACTGGGGGATAGCCCCTGGGACACCCGACAGATGTTTTTC.

This clone is classed as medium-sized. This chain joins TRDV3 and TRDJ2; TRDD3 matches at 8 bases. The CDR3 spans 15 residues. The germline V gene encodes CDR1 TVYSNPD and CDR2 GDNSRS (reference sequence). V lost 1 base, J lost 0 bases, and 4 bases stayed unmatched. In nucleotides, the CDR3 is TGTGCCTTTACCTGGGGGACTTCTTTGACAGCACAACTCTTCTTT. It encodes CAFTWGTSLTAQLFF.

For this clone: A far larger clone is just one base off, so this is likely a read error. The chain carries TRDV2 and TRDJ2; 11 nucleotides align to TRDD3. Germline lookup yields CDR1 GEAIGNYY and CDR2 EKD. The CDR3 totals 16 residues. DNA for the CDR3: TGTGCCTGTGACGGTCTGGGGGATACTTTGACAGTACAACTCTTCTTT. It yields the protein CACDGLGDTLTVQLFF.

This clone was counted between two and nine times. This may stem from a read error, because a much larger clone lies one nucleotide away. This sample also contains other DNA sequences that code for the same CDR3. The V gene is TRAV29/DV5, the J gene TRDJ1; the D gene is possibly TRDD3 (5 bases). The ends were cut back, 3 bases at V and 4 bases at J, with 13 bases in the middle. Germline V gives CDR1 NSMFDY, CDR2 ISSIKDK. There are 13 residues in the CDR3. The CDR3 sequence is CAATGIRGDKLIF. The CDR3 coding sequence is TGTGCAGCAACCGGGATTCGGGGCGATAAACTCATCTTT. The entire variable domain, with the rest obtained from reference TRAV29/DV5 and TRDJ1, is as follows: DQQVKQNSPSLSVQEGRISILNCDYTNSMFDYFLWYKKYPAEGPTFLISISSIKDKNEDGRFTVFLNKSAKHLSLHIVPSQPGDSAVYFCAATGIRGDKLIFGKGTRVTVEP.

A remark on this clone: The TCRdb protein, from a much larger clone, departs from this DNA's translation at residue 3, likely by read error; the protein shown derives from the DNA. The genes are TRDV2 and TRDJ1; tentative D call: TRDD3 (6 bases). There are 13 residues in the CDR3. The germline CDR1 and CDR2 sequences are GEAIGNYY and EKD. CDR3 region: CARDLLGSDKLIF. The CDR3 coding sequence is TGTGCCCGTGACCTCCTGGGGTCCGATAAACTCATCTTT.